This passage covers 5 T cell receptor beta chains from one sample sequenced in a study of blood T cell repertoires in COVID-19. TCRdb's copy holds only in-frame clones and misses some; the assay was immunoSEQ multiplex PCR. The sample carries about 50,000 clones, roughly 83% recorded once. Input material: peripheral blood. These receptors were collected from a human donor in a cohort sampled during active COVID-19.

This clone has only one observation. The chain has TRBV9 and TRBJ2-1; 13 nucleotides line up with TRBD2. The V and J ends lost 4 bases and 10 bases, in that order; junction bases with no gene match: 8. Germline assignment: CDR1 SGDLS and CDR2 YYNGEE. The CDR3 covers 15 residues. This chain's CDR3 is CASSRTSGGTGEQFF. The CDR3 DNA reads TGTGCCAGCAGCAGGACTAGCGGGGGAACCGGGGAGCAGTTCTTC.

This chain links TRBV25-1 with TRBJ2-3, with D unresolved. Trimming left V 2 bases short and J 2 bases short, with 8 bases between. The CDR3 is made up of 14 amino acids. Germline assignment: CDR1 MGHDK and CDR2 SYGVNS. The CDR3 is CASSEGQDTDTQYF. CDR3 DNA: TGTGCCAGCAGTGAAGGGCAGGACACAGATACGCAGTATTTT. The whole variable domain, remainder taken from reference TRBV25-1 and TRBJ2-3, is EADIYQTPRYLVIGTGKKITLECSQTMGHDKMYWYQQDPGMELHLIHYSYGVNSTEKGDLSSESTVSRIRTEHFPLTLESARPSHTSQYLCASSEGQDTDTQYFGPGTRLTVL.

The chain uses TRBV11-2 and TRBJ1-1, with a tentative D call TRBD1 (5 bases). The CDR3 runs 13 residues. V lost 9 bases to trimming and J lost 1 base, with 12 bases between them. Germline CDR1 reads SGHAT; CDR2 reads FQNNGV. Written as DNA, the CDR3 is TGTGCCAGTAGGATAGGGGCGAACACTGAAGCTTTCTTT. Amino acid sequence: CASRIGANTEAFF.

V and J are TRBV18 and TRBJ1-1; tentative D call: TRBD1 (5 bases). The CDR3 runs 15 residues. In germline, CDR1 is KGHSH, CDR2 LQKENI. Trimming stripped 1 base from V and 2 bases from J, with 11 bases between. The CDR3 nucleotides read TGTGCCAGCTCACCACGTCAGGGATCAAACACTGAAGCTTTCTTT. Encoded protein: CASSPRQGSNTEAFF.

This chain joins TRBV7-2 and TRBJ1-1; D possibly corresponds to TRBD1 (6 bases). V lost 11 bases and J lost 1, with 11 bases in between. Germline V gives CDR1 SGHTA, CDR2 FQGNSA. The CDR3 is made up of 12 amino acids. The DNA of the CDR3 is TGTGCCGGGGGACACCCGAACACTGAAGCTTTCTTT. It specifies CAGGHPNTEAFF. Full variable domain (rest looked up from reference TRBV7-2 and TRBJ1-1): GAGVSQSPSNKVTEKGKDVELRCDPISGHTALYWYRQSLGQGLEFLIYFQGNSAPDKSGLPSDRFSAERTGGSVSTLTIQRTQQEDSAVYLCAGGHPNTEAFFGQGTRLTVV.